The 22 T cell receptor beta chains given below trace back to one sample, sequenced in a study of blood T cell repertoires in COVID-19 (dated by TCRdb to the early 2020s). The protocol used for the library was the immunoSEQ multiplex PCR assay. TCRdb provides this immuneACCESS table in a form limited to in-frame rearrangements. Some clones are lacking; in checked studies, under half of them reflect an unresolved V gene, and why the rest are absent is not known. The sample table lists fewer than 250,000 clones, approximately 84% of them with a count of one. The ten largest make up 1.5% to 2% of the sample. Sequencing was carried out using peripheral blood. The receptors stem from a woman older than 75 with acute or convalescent COVID-19.

The V call is TRBV9, the J call TRBJ2-3; 15 nucleotides align to TRBD2. The CDR3 consists of 16 residues. V lost 3 bases, J lost 3 bases, and 2 bases stayed unmatched. Germline lookup yields CDR1 SGDLS and CDR2 YYNGEE. CDR3 loop: CASSAGLAGGTDTQYF. In DNA form, the CDR3 reads TGTGCCAGCAGCGCGGGACTAGCGGGAGGAACAGATACGCAGTATTTT. The variable domain in full, with the rest retrieved from reference TRBV9 and TRBJ2-3, is DSGVTQTPKHLITATGQRVTLRCSPRSGDLSVYWYQQSLDQGLQFLIQYYNGEERAKGNILERFSAQQFPDLHSELNLSSLELGDSALYFCASSAGLAGGTDTQYFGPGTRLTVL.

This clone was found a few times. The J gene is TRBJ1-1, the V gene TRBV30; a possible D gene is TRBD1 (5 bases). Germline V lookup: CDR1 GTSNPN, CDR2 SVGIG (reference sequence). The CDR3 covers 13 residues. V was shortened by 6 bases and J by 6 bases, with 17 bases between the two germline ends. CDR3 residues: CACRTGGAAEAFF. The DNA of the CDR3 is TGTGCCTGTAGGACGGGCGGGGCCGCTGAAGCTTTCTTT.

The chain couples TRBV12-2 to TRBJ2-7; the listed D gene, TRBD1, was not tested against the DNA. TRBV12-2 is a pseudogene. The CDR3 loop spans 18 amino acids. CDR3 protein: CASRLAEWPTYRIGEQYF. CDR3 sequence (DNA): TGTGCAAGTCGCTTAGCGGAGTGGCCGACATACAGGATCGGCGAGCAGTACTTC.

The chain employs TRBV5-1 and TRBJ2-2; D may be TRBD2 (5 bases). The CDR3 contains 14 residues. V was clipped by 3 bases and J by 7 bases, with 13 bases between them. Germline V gene lookup returns CDR1 SGHRS and CDR2 YFSETQ. CDR3 protein: CASSYDTRGGELFF. For the CDR3, the DNA is TGCGCCAGCAGCTACGACACCCGGGGCGGGGAGCTGTTTTTT.

The chain carries TRBV4-3 and TRBJ2-7; 8 bases are a match to TRBD1. The CDR3 spans 19 residues. CDR1 is LGHNA, CDR2 YSLEER, per germline. The V gene end was trimmed by 1 base and the J gene end by 1 base; junction bases not matched to a gene: 15. CDR3 nucleotides: TGCGCCAGCAGCCAAGCGCGAGACAGGGGAGAAAGTTTATCCTACGAGCAGTACTTC. This translates into CASSQARDRGESLSYEQYF.

The chain couples TRBV30 to TRBJ1-1; a possible D gene is TRBD1 (6 bases). CDR1 GTSNPN and CDR2 SVGIG come from the germline V gene (reference sequence). The CDR3 sequence is 12 residues long. V lost 1 base to trimming and J lost 5 bases, with 8 bases between them. CDR3: CAWSDRDTEAFF. The CDR3 DNA sequence: TGTGCCTGGAGTGACAGGGATACTGAAGCTTTCTTT.

This clone was detected once. The V and J genes are TRBV7-3 and TRBJ2-6, with TRBD1 matching over 8 bases. The CDR3 contains 16 residues. V trimming: 4 bases; J trimming: 2 bases; junction bases outside the gene matches: 4. Germline assignment: CDR1 SGHTA and CDR2 FQGTGA. In DNA, the CDR3 is TGTGCCAGCAGCTCGGGACAGGCTGCTGGGGCCAACGTCCTGACTTTC. Translation: CASSSGQAAGANVLTF.

The chain links TRBV18 to TRBJ1-2, with D perhaps matching TRBD1 (6 bases). Germline loops: CDR1 KGHSH, CDR2 LQKENI. The CDR3 has 14 amino acids. V was pared by 6 bases and J by 5 bases, with 16 bases between. As DNA, the CDR3 is TGTGCCAGCTCCACGGGGGGGGCACAGTATGGCTACACCTTC. Its protein product is CASSTGGAQYGYTF.

The chain combines TRBV6-1 with TRBJ2-3, with 14 nucleotides matching TRBD2. Germline V lookup: CDR1 MNHNS, CDR2 SASEGT. The CDR3 length is 19 residues. Losses at the gene ends were 3 bases for V and 6 bases for J; bases not matched to a gene: 14. The CDR3 is CASSEKVPGLAGARDTQYF. The DNA for the CDR3 is TGTGCCAGCAGTGAGAAGGTCCCGGGACTAGCGGGGGCCCGGGATACGCAGTATTTT.

A single count supports this clone. The chain combines TRBV5-4 with TRBJ1-1, with D unclear. In germline, CDR1 is SGHNT, CDR2 YYREEE (reference sequence). The V end was cut by 1 base, the J end by 0 bases, with 7 bases between. This CDR3 has 14 residues. The CDR3 coding sequence is TGTGCCAGCAGCTTGATACAGATGAACACTGAAGCTTTCTTT. This sequence encodes CASSLIQMNTEAFF.

The chain joins TRBV27 to TRBJ1-1, with TRBD1 matching 8 bases. The CDR3 contains 18 residues. Germline trimming cut 6 bases from V and 0 bases from J; bases unmatched to any gene: 15. From germline, CDR1 is MNHEY and CDR2 SMNVEV (reference sequence). As DNA, the CDR3 is TGTGCCAGCAGCTCCGGGGCCGGTCGACAGGGGATGAACACTGAAGCTTTCTTT. This codes for CASSSGAGRQGMNTEAFF.

The rearrangement joins TRBV5-1 to TRBJ2-2, with D unclear. Trimming removed 0 bases at V and 3 bases at J, with 9 bases between. The CDR3 sequence is 15 residues long. CDR1 and CDR2 from the germline V gene are SGHRS and YFSETQ. CDR3 nucleotide sequence: TGCGCCAGCAGCTTGGATTCGCGCCACACCGGGGAGCTGTTTTTT. It codes for CASSLDSRHTGELFF.

To note about this clone: Mismatch with germline at one junction end may stem from a read error. The CDR3 bases are TGTGCTAGCAGCTTAGCAGGGGCGTACACAGAGACCCAGTACTTC. Amino acids: CASSLAGAYTETQYF. The chain carries TRBV7-7 and TRBJ2-5; a possible D gene is TRBD1 (6 bases). Germline CDR1 and CDR2: SSHAT and FNYEAQ (reference sequence). This CDR3 spans 15 amino acids.

This clone was observed a single time. The V gene is TRBV7-8, the J gene TRBJ1-4; 7 nucleotides match TRBD1. The CDR3 totals 18 residues. The germline V gene has CDR1 SGHVS and CDR2 FQNEAQ. Trimming removed 5 bases from V and 1 base from J; junction bases left unmatched: 13. CDR3 DNA: TGTGCCAGCAGCAACCGACAGGGAGGTGATATAACTAATGAAAAACTGTTTTTT. It codes for CASSNRQGGDITNEKLFF.

This clone has only one observation. The rearrangement joins TRBV4-1 to TRBJ2-3; 14 bases match TRBD2. CDR3 length: 18 residues. The V segment lost 4 bases and the J segment 0 bases; nucleotides outside the gene matches: 6. CDR1 is MGHRA and CDR2 is YSYEKL in the germline V gene. The CDR3 DNA reads TGCGCCAGCAGCCCGGGGACTAGCGGGAGCATCAGCACAGATACGCAGTATTTT. Encoded protein: CASSPGTSGSISTDTQYF.

CDR3 protein: CAISHSAPSTDTQYF. The CDR3 DNA follows: TGTGCCATCAGTCACAGTGCCCCGAGCACAGATACGCAGTATTTT. The chain couples TRBV10-3 to TRBJ2-3; D is uncertain. Trimming took off 5 bases at V and 0 bases at J, with 12 bases between the two ends. CDR1 and CDR2 (germline): ENHRY, SYGVKD. The CDR3 has 15 residues.

The chain carries TRBV11-1 and TRBJ2-5; 9 bases fit TRBD1. The CDR3 is 14 amino acids. V lost 5 bases, J lost 7 bases, and 8 bases stayed unmatched. The germline CDR1 and CDR2 sequences are SGHAT and FQDESV (reference sequence). CDR3 DNA: TGTGCCAGCAGCGCGGACAGGGGATTAGGGACCCAGTACTTC. It translates to CASSADRGLGTQYF.

This clone appeared once. The chain has TRBV11-3 and TRBJ2-3; a weak D match, TRBD1 (8 bases). This CDR3 has 16 amino acids. V shed 5 bases and J shed 5 bases, with 20 bases lying between them. Germline loops: CDR1 SGHNT, CDR2 YENEEA. CDR3 DNA: TGTGCCAGCAGCAAAAATGGACAGGGCGGGGGAGATACGCAGTATTTT. Residues: CASSKNGQGGGDTQYF.

This chain links TRBV19 with TRBJ1-1; 7 bases map to TRBD1. CDR1 is LNHDA and CDR2 is SQIVND in the germline V gene (reference sequence). The J segment lost 3 bases and the V segment lost 9 bases, leaving 7 bases of the junction unmatched. The CDR3 sequence is 13 residues long. The CDR3 loop reads CASRRQGHTEAFF. In DNA, the CDR3 is TGTGCCAGCCGAAGACAGGGACACACTGAAGCTTTCTTT.

CDR3 in DNA: TGTGCCAGCAGCTTGACAGGGGGCCTTTCACCCCTCCACTTT. Translating it yields CASSLTGGLSPLHF. The rearrangement links TRBV7-9 to TRBJ1-6; 10 bases match TRBD1. Losses at the gene ends were 3 bases for V and 9 bases for J; bases not matched to a gene: 2. The germline gives CDR1 SEHNR, CDR2 FQNEAQ (reference sequence). The CDR3 has 14 residues.

The chain has TRBV25-1 and TRBJ2-2; 8 nucleotides agree with TRBD2. With 6 bases clipped from V and 7 bases from J, the junction kept 10 bases outside the gene matches. The CDR3 is 15 residues long. The V gene's germline CDR1 is MGHDK and CDR2 SYGVNS. Written as DNA, the CDR3 is TGTGCCAGCAGCCTCCCCACTAGCGGAGGCGGGGAGCTGTTTTTT. It translates to CASSLPTSGGGELFF.

J is TRBJ2-7 and V is TRBV6-5; D gene unclear. The CDR3 consists of 15 residues. Germline values: CDR1 MNHEY, CDR2 SVGAGI. V was cut by 3 bases and J by 2 bases, with 14 bases left in between. The CDR3 loop is CASSYGSRYPYEQYF. As DNA, the CDR3 is TGTGCCAGCAGTTATGGCTCCCGATATCCCTACGAGCAGTACTTC.